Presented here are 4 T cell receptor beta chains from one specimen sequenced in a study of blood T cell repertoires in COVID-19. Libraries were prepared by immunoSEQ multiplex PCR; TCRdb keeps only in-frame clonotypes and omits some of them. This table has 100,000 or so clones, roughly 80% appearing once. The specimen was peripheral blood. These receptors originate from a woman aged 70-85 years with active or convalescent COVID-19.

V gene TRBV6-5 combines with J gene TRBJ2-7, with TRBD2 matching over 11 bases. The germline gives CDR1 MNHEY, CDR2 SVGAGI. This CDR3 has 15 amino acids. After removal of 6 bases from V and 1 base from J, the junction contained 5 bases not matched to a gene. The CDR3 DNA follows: TGTGCCAGCAGCCTCGGGACTAGCGGTTCCTACGAGCAGTACTTC. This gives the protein CASSLGTSGSYEQYF.

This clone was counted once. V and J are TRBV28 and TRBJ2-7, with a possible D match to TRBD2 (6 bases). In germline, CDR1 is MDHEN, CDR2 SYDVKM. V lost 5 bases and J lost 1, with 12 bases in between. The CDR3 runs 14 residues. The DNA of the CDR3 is TGTGCCAGCAGTACCCGGCGGGGTTCCTACGAGCAGTACTTC. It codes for CASSTRRGSYEQYF. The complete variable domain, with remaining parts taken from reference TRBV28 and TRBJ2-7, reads DVKVTQSSRYLVKRTGEKVFLECVQDMDHENMFWYRQDPGLGLRLIYFSYDVKMKEKGDIPEGYSVSREKKERFSLILESASTNQTSMYLCASSTRRGSYEQYFGPGTRLTVT.

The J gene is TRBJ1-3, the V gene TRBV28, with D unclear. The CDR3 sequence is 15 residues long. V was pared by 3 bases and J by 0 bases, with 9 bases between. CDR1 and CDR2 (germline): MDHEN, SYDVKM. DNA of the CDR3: TGTGCCAGCAGTTTCGCGAGTAACTCTGGAAACACCATATATTTT. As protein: CASSFASNSGNTIYF. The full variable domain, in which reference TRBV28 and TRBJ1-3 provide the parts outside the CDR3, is DVKVTQSSRYLVKRTGEKVFLECVQDMDHENMFWYRQDPGLGLRLIYFSYDVKMKEKGDIPEGYSVSREKKERFSLILESASTNQTSMYLCASSFASNSGNTIYFGEGSWLTVV.

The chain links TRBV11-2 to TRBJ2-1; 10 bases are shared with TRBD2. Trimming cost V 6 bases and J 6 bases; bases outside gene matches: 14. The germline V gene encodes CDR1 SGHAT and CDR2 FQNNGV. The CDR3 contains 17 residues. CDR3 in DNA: TGTGCCAGCAGGCGACGCCGGACTAGCGGTAACCCCAATGAGCAGTTCTTC. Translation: CASRRRRTSGNPNEQFF.